This entry describes one T cell receptor beta chain. Its antigen is currently not known. No base quality values were provided; no much bigger clone lies one nucleotide off. Library prep was done by PCR. The instrument given in TCRdb is Illumina HiSeq 2500. TCR library preparation used molecular barcoding, with unique molecular identifiers applied to normalize quantification of the TCRbeta repertoire. TCRdb applied fastp at Q25 and MiXCR to the public reads, then kept only in-frame beta chains. Entries are consolidated by CDR3 protein sequence, retaining the most common genes and DNA. Counted in this sample were fewer than 700,000 distinct CDR3 sequences; under 25% of them appeared once. Jointly, the top ten make up 13% to 15% of the sample. This record comes from a study of T-cell reconstitution after alpha-beta-depleted transplantation in children (dated by TCRdb to about 2016). In terms of the full investigation: Using TCR repertoire profiling, the study quantitatively followed how T-cell immune reconstitution unfolded in children after TCRalphabeta/CD19-depleted allogeneic hematopoietic cell transplantation.

Paper-wide results and their limitations: In some patients, high TCRbeta diversity at day 60 was attributed to recipient T cells and intrathymic progenitors that had survived conditioning. The apparently early recovery of alphabetaT-cell counts about two months after transplant reportedly depended on only several hundred rapidly expanded clones that came from non-depleted graft cells. Over the following months the frequencies of hyperexpanded clones went down, and after one year T-cell counts and TCRbeta diversity were mostly credited to newly produced T cells.

The germline V and J ends show losses of 0 bases and 4 bases respectively, and no gene match explains 7 bases of the junction. The germline V gene gives CDR1 as MGHRA and CDR2 as YSYEKL. Inclusive of the bounding cysteine and phenylalanine, the CDR3 is 17 residues long. The read is trimmed to its CDR3 DNA, 51 bases read in frame from base 1. This specimen's treatment or condition label, per the study, means: allogeneic hematopoietic cell transplantation with graft depleted of TCRalphabeta T cells and CD19 B cells. The transplant recipients were children given TCRalphabeta/CD19-depleted allogeneic hematopoietic cell grafts.

The clonotype was recovered from a boy under two years old who had a stem cell transplant for acute myeloid leukemia, so the T cells may come from the graft donor. Material: PBMCs, mostly from graft donor cells, obtained 360 days after TCRalphabeta/CD19-depleted stem cell transplant. The V gene is TRBV4-1 and the J gene is TRBJ2-5; a stretch of 11 junction bases matches TRBD2. The bases are TGCGCCAGCAGCCAAGATCGGCTAGCGGGGGGTCGAGAGACCCAGTACTTC. Its translation reads: CASSQDRLAGGRETQYF.